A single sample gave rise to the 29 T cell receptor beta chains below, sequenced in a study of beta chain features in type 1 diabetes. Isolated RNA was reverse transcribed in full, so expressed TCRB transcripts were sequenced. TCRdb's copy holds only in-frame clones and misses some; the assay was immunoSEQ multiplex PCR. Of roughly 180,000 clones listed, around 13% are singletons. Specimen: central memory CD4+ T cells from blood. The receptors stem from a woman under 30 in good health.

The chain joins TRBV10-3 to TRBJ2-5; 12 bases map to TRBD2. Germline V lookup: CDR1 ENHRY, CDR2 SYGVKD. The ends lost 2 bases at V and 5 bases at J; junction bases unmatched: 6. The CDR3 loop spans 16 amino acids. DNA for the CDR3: TGTGCCATCAGTGAGAGCCTAGCGGGAGGGCCGGAGACCCAGTACTTC. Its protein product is CAISESLAGGPETQYF.

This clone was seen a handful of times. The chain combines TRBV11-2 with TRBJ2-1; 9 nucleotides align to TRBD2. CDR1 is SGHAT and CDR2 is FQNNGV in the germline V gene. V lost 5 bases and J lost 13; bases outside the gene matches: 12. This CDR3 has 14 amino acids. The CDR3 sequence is CASSPRVSGREQFF. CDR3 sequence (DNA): TGTGCCAGCAGCCCCCGGGTTAGCGGGAGAGAACAGTTCTTC.

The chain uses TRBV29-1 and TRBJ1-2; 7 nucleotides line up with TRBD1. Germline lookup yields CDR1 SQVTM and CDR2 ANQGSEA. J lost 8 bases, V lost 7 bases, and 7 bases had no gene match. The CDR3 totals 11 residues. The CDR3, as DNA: TGCAGCGCATGGACAGGCGGCGGCTACACCTTC. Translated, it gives CSAWTGGGYTF.

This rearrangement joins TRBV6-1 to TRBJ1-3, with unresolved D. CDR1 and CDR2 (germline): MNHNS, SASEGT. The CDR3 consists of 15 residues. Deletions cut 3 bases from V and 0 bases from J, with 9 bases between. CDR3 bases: TGTGCCAGCAGTGATCAGCCAGGCTCTGGAAACACCATATATTTT. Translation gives CASSDQPGSGNTIYF.

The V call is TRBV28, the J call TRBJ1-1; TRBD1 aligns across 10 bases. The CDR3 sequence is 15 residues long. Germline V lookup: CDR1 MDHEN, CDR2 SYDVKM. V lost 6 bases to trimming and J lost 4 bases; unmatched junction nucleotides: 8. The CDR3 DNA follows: TGTGCCAGCAGAGACACCGGGACAGGGGTCACTGAAGCTTTCTTT. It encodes CASRDTGTGVTEAFF.

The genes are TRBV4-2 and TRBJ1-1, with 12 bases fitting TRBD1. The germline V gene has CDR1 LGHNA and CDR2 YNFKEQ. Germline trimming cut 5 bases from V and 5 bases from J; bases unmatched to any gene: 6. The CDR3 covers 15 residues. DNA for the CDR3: TGTGCCAGCAGCTTGGGACAGGGGGCGAAGACTGAAGCTTTCTTT. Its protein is CASSLGQGAKTEAFF.

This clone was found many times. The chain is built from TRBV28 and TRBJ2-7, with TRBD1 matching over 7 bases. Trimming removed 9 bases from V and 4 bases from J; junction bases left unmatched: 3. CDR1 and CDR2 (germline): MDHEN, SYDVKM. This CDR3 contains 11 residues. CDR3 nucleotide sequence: TGTGCCAGTGGACAGGAATACGAGCAGTACTTC. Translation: CASGQEYEQYF.

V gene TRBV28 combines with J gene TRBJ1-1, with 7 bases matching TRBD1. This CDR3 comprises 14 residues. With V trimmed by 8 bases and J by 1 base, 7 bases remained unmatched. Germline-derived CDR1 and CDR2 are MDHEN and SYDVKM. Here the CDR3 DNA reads TGTGCCAGCCGGGACAGCGTATCGAACACTGAAGCTTTCTTT. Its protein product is CASRDSVSNTEAFF.

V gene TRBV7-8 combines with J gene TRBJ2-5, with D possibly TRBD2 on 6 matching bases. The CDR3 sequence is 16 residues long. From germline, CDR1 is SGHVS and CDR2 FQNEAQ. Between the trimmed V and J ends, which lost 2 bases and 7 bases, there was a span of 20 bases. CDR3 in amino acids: CASSLFDGRAMVTQYF. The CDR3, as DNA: TGTGCCAGCAGCTTATTCGACGGGAGAGCGATGGTGACCCAGTACTTC. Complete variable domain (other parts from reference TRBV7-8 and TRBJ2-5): GAGVSQSPRYKVAKRGQDVALRCDPISGHVSLFWYQQALGQGPEFLTYFQNEAQLDKSGLPSDRFFAERPEGSVSTLKIQRTQQEDSAVYLCASSLFDGRAMVTQYFGPGTRLLVL.

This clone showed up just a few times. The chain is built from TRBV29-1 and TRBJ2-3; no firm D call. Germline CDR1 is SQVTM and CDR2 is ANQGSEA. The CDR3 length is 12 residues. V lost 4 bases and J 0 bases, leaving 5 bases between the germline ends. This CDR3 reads CSVGRSTDTQYF. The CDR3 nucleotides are TGCAGCGTTGGTCGGAGCACAGATACGCAGTATTTT.

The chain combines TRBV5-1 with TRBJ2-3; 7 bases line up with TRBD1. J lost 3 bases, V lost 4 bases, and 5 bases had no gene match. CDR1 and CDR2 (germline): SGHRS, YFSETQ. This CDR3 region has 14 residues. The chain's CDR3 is CASSDGRGTDTQYF. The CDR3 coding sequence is TGCGCCAGCAGCGATGGCAGGGGGACAGATACGCAGTATTTT. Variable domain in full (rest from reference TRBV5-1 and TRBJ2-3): KAGVTQTPRYLIKTRGQQVTLSCSPISGHRSVSWYQQTPGQGLQFLFEYFSETQRNKGNFPGRFSGRQFSNSRSEMNVSTLELGDSALYLCASSDGRGTDTQYFGPGTRLTVL.

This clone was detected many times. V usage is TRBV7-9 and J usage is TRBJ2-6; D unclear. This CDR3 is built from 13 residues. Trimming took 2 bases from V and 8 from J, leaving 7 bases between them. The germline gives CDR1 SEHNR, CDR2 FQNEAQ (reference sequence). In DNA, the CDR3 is TGTGCCAGCAGCTTATTTCCGTCCAACGTCCTGACTTTC. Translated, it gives CASSLFPSNVLTF. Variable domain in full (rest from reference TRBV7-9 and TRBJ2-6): DTGVSQNPRHKITKRGQNVTFRCDPISEHNRLYWYRQTLGQGPEFLTYFQNEAQLEKSRLLSDRFSAERPKGSFSTLEIQRTEQGDSAMYLCASSLFPSNVLTFGAGSRLTVL.

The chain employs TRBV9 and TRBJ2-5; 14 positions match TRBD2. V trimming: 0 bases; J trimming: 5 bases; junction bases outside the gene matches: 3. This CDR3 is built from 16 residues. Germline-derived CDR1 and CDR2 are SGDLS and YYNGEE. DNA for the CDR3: TGTGCCAGCAGCGTAGGAGGGACTAGCGGGAGTGAGACCCAGTACTTC. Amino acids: CASSVGGTSGSETQYF. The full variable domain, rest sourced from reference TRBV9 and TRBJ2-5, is DSGVTQTPKHLITATGQRVTLRCSPRSGDLSVYWYQQSLDQGLQFLIQYYNGEERAKGNILERFSAQQFPDLHSELNLSSLELGDSALYFCASSVGGTSGSETQYFGPGTRLLVL.

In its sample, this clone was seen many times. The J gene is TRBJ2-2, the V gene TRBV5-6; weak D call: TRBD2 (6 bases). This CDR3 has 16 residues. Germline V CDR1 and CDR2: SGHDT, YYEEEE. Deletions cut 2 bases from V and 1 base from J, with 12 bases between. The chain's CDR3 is CASSLKGLWNTGELFF. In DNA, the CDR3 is TGTGCCAGCAGCTTAAAGGGACTCTGGAACACCGGGGAGCTGTTTTTT.

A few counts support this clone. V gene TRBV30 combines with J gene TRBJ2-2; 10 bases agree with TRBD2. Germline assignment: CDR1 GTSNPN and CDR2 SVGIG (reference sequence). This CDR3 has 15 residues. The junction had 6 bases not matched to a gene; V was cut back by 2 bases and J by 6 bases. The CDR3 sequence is CAWSTLAGGAGELFF. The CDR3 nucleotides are TGTGCCTGGAGTACTTTAGCGGGAGGAGCCGGGGAGCTGTTTTTT. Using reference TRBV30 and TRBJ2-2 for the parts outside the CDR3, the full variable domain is SQTIHQWPATLVQPVGSPLSLECTVEGTSNPNLYWYRQAAGRGLQLLFYSVGIGQISSEVPQNLSASRPQDRQFILSSKKLLLSDSGFYLCAWSTLAGGAGELFFGEGSRLTVL.

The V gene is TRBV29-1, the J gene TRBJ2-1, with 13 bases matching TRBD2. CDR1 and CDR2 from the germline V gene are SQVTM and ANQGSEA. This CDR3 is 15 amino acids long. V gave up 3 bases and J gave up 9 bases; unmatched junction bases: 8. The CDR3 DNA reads TGCAGCGTTGAGGGGAGACTAGCGGGAGGTGGTGAGCAGTTCTTC. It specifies CSVEGRLAGGGEQFF.

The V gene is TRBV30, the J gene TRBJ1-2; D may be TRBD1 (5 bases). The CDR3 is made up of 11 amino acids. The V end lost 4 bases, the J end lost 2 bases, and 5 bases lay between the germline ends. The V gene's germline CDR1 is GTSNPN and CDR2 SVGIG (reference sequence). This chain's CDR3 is CAWKGNYGYTF. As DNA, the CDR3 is TGTGCCTGGAAGGGGAACTATGGCTACACCTTC.

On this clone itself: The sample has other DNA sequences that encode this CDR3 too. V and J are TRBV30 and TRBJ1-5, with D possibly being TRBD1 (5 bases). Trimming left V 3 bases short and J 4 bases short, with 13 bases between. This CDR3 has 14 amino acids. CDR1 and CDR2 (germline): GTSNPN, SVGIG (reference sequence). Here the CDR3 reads CAWRDGTGNQPQHF. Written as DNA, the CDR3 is TGTGCCTGGAGGGACGGGACTGGGAATCAGCCCCAGCATTTT.

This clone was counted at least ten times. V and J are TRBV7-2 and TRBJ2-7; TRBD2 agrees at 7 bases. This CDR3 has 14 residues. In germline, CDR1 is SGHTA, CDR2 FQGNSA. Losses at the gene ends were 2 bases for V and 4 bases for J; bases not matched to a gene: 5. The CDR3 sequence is CASSLNPAGYEQYF. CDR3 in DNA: TGTGCCAGCAGCTTAAATCCAGCGGGGTACGAGCAGTACTTC.

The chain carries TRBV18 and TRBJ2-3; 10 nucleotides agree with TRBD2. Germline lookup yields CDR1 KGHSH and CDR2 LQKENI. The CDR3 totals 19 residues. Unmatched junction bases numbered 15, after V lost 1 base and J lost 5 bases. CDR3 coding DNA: TGTGCCAGCTCACCACTATCCAATGGTCTAGCGGGAGAGGGAGATACGCAGTATTTT. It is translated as CASSPLSNGLAGEGDTQYF.

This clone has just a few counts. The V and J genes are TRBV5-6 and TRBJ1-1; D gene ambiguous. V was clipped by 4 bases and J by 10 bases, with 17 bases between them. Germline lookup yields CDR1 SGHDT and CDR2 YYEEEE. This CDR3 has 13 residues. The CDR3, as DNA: TGTGCCAGCAGCCAAGGTGGGGAGGTCGGAGCTTTCTTT. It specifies CASSQGGEVGAFF. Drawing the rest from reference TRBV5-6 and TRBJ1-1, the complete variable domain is DAGVTQSPTHLIKTRGQQVTLRCSPKSGHDTVSWYQQALGQGPQFIFQYYEEEERQRGNFPDRFSGHQFPNYSSELNVNALLLGDSALYLCASSQGGEVGAFFGQGTRLTVV.

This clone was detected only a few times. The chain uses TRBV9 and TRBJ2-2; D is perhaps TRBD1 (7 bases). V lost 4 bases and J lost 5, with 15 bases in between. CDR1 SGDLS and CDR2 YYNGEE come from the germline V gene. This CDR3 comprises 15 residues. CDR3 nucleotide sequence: TGTGCCAGCAGCCATGACAGGGCGGGAACCGGGGAGCTGTTTTTT. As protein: CASSHDRAGTGELFF. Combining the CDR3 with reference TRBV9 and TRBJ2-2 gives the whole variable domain DSGVTQTPKHLITATGQRVTLRCSPRSGDLSVYWYQQSLDQGLQFLIQYYNGEERAKGNILERFSAQQFPDLHSELNLSSLELGDSALYFCASSHDRAGTGELFFGEGSRLTVL.

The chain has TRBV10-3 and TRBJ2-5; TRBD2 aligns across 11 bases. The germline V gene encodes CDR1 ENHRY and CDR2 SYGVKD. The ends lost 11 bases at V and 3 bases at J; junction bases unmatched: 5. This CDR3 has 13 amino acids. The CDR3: CAVQGLAEETQYF. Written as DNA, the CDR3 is TGTGCCGTGCAGGGACTAGCGGAAGAGACCCAGTACTTC.

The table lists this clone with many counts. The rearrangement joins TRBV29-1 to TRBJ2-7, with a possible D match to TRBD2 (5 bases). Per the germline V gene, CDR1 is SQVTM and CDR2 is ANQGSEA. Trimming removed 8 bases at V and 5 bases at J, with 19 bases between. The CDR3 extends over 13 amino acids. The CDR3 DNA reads TGCAGCTTCTCGGGGTCTAGCAAGGACGAGCAGTACTTC. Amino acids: CSFSGSSKDEQYF.

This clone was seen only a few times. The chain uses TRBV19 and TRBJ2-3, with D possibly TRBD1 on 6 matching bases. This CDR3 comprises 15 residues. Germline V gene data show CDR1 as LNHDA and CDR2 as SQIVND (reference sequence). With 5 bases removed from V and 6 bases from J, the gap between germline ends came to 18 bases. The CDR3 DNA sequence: TGTGCCAGTAGTCCCCTCTCTGGGGGCCGCGATACGCAGTATTTT. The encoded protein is CASSPLSGGRDTQYF.

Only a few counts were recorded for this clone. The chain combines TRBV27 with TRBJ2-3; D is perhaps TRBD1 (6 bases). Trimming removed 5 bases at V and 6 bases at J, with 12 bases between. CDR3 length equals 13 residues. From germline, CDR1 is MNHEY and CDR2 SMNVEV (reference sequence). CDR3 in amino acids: CASSEDRRDTQYF. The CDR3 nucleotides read TGTGCCAGCAGTGAGGACAGAAGGGATACGCAGTATTTT.

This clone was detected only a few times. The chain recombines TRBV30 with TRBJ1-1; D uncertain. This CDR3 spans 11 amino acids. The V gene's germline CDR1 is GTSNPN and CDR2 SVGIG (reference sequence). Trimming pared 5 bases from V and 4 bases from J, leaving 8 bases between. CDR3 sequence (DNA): TGTGCCTGGTCGCTACTCACTGAAGCTTTCTTT. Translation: CAWSLLTEAFF. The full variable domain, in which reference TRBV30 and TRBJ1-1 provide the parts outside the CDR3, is SQTIHQWPATLVQPVGSPLSLECTVEGTSNPNLYWYRQAAGRGLQLLFYSVGIGQISSEVPQNLSASRPQDRQFILSSKKLLLSDSGFYLCAWSLLTEAFFGQGTRLTVV.

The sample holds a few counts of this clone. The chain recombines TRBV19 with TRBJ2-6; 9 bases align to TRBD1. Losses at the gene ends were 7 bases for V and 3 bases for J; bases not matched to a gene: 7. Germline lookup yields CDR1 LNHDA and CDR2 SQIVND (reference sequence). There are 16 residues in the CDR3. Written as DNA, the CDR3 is TGTGCCAGTATGTTACAGGGGGCGCATGGGGCCAACGTCCTGACTTTC. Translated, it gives CASMLQGAHGANVLTF.

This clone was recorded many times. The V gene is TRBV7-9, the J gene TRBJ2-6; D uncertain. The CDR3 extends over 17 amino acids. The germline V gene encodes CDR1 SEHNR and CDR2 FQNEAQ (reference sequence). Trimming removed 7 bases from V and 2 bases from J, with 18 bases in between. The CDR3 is CASTRWSTIPGANVLTF. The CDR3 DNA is TGTGCCAGCACGCGTTGGTCGACAATACCTGGGGCCAACGTCCTGACTTTC.